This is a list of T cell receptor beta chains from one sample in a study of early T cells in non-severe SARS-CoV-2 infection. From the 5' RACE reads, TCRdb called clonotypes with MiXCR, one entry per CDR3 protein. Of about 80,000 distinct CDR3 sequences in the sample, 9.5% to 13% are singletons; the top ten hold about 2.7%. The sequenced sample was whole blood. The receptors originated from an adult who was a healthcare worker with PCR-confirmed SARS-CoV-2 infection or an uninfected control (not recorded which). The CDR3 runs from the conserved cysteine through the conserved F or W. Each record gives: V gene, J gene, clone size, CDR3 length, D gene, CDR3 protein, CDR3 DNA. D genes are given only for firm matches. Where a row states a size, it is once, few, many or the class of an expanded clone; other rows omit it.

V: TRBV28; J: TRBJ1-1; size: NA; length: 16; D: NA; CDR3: CASSFASGRLGTEAFF; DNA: TGTGCCAGCAGTTTTGCTTCCGGTCGTCTGGGCACTGAAGCTTTCTTT
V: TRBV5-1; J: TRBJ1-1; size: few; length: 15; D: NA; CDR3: CASSPRPSMNTEAFF; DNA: TGCGCCAGCAGCCCCCGACCGAGTATGAACACTGAAGCTTTCTTT
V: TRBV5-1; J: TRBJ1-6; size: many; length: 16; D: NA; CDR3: CASSFSPPGGNSPLHF; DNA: TGCGCCAGCAGCTTTTCCCCTCCGGGGGGTAATTCACCCCTCCACTTT
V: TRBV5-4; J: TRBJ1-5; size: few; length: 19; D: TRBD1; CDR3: CASSLQPGAGGLSNQPQHF; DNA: TGTGCCAGCAGCTTGCAACCTGGGGCAGGGGGGCTGAGCAATCAGCCCCAGCATTTT
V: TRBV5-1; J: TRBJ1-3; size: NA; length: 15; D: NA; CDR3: CASRQGQSSGNTIYF; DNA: TGCGCCAGCCGCCAGGGCCAGAGCTCTGGAAACACCATATATTTT
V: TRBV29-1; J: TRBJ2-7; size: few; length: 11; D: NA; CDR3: CSVEEPYEQYF; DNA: TGCAGCGTTGAAGAACCCTACGAGCAGTACTTC
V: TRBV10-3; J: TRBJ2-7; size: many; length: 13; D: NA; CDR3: CAISGSLVNEQYF; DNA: TGTGCCATCAGTGGATCGCTAGTCAACGAGCAGTACTTC
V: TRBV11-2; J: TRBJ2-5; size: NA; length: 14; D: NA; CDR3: CASSPPGRQETQYF; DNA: TGTGCCAGCAGCCCTCCCGGGCGCCAAGAGACCCAGTACTTC
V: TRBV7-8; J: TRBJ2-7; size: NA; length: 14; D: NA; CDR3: CASSLSRDGGEQYF; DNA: TGTGCCAGCAGCTTATCTAGGGACGGAGGCGAGCAGTACTTC
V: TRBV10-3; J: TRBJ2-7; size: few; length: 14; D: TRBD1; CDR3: CAISESRGPLVQYF; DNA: TGTGCCATCAGTGAGTCGAGGGGGCCCTTAGTGCAGTACTTC
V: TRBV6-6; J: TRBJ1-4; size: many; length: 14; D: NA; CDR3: CASSHDRNREKLFF; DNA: TGTGCCAGCAGTCACGACCGGAATAGGGAAAAACTGTTTTTT
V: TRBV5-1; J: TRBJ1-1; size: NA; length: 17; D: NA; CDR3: CASSLGLGTGRGVVAFF; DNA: TGCGCCAGCAGCTTGGGTTTAGGCACAGGTAGGGGGGTCGTGGCTTTCTTT